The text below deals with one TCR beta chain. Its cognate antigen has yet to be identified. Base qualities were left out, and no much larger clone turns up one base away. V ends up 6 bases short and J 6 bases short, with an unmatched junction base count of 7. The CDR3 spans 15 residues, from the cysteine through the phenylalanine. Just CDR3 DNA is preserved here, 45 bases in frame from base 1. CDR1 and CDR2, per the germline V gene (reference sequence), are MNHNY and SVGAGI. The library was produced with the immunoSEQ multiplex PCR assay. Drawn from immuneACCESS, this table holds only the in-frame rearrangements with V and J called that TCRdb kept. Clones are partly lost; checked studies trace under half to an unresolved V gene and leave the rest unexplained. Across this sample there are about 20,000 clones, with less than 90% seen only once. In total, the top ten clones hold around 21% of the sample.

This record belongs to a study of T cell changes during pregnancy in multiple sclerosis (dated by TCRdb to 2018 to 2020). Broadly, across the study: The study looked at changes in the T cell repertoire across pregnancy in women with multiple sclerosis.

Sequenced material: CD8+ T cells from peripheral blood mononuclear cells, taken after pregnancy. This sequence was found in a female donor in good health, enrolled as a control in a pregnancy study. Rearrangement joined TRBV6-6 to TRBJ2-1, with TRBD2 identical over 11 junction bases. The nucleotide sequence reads TGTGCCAGCAGCCCACTAGCGGGGGCAATCAATGAGCAGTTCTTC. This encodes CASSPLAGAINEQFF.